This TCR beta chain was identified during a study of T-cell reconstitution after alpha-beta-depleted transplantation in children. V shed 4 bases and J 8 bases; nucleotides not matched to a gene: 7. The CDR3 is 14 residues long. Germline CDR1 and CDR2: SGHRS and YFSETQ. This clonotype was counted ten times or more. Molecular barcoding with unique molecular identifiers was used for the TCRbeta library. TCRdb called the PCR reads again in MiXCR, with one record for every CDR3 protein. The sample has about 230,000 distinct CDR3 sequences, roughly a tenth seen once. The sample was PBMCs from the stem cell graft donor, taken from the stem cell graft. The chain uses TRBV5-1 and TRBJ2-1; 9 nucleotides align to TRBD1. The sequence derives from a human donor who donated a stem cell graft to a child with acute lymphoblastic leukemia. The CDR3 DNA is TGCGCCAGCAGCGAGGGACAGGGTGGAGATGAGCAGTTCTTC. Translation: CASSEGQGGDEQFF. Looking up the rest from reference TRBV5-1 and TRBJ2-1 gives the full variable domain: KAGVTQTPRYLIKTRGQQVTLSCSPISGHRSVSWYQQTPGQGLQFLFEYFSETQRNKGNFPGRFSGRQFSNSRSEMNVSTLELGDSALYLCASSEGQGGDEQFFGPGTRLTVL.